This T cell receptor (beta chain) was profiled in a study of blood T cell repertoires in COVID-19. Looking at the study overall: Samples taken during acute and convalescent COVID-19 were collected in the United States, Italy and Spain.

Data came from immunoSEQ multiplex PCR; TCRdb stores just in-frame clones and leaves some out. The sample shows about 100,000 clones, roughly 92% of them seen only once. The CDR3 is made up of 15 amino acids. Germline-derived CDR1 and CDR2 are SGDLS and YYNGEE. V was pared by 0 bases and J by 3 bases, with 12 bases between. The chain couples TRBV9 to TRBJ1-2; no firm D call. This TCR was sampled from a woman in her fifties or sixties with COVID-19, enrolled during active disease. Sequenced input: peripheral blood. CDR3 DNA: TGTGCCAGCAGCGTAGAATTCGGGTACGACTATGGCTACACCTTC. It encodes CASSVEFGYDYGYTF.